This T cell receptor (beta chain) was identified in a study of cytomegalovirus exposure and HLA in healthy donors (dated by TCRdb to 2017 to 2019). With regard to the full study: An earlier analysis of 587 of the donors reported 250 to 300 Gb of sequence data and approximately 120 million unique TCR beta sequences obtained from roughly 180 million T cells. About 300 gigabases of sequencing data and approximately 92 million unique TCR sequences made up an early release that covered over 550 HLA-typed donors. Of the 398 genotyped donors, approximately 83% fell in the genetic ancestry cluster associated with self-reported Caucasian donors. The study aimed to test whether signatures of past pathogen exposure could be identified by cataloging public T cell receptors. The study profiled the T cell repertoires of around 700 subjects by immunosequencing and related them to cytomegalovirus serostatus. A separate validation cohort of 90 to 150 different subjects was used in addition to the roughly 670-subject first cohort. The study combined high-throughput TCR immunosequencing, statistical association of individual TCRs with disease status, and machine learning to predict cytomegalovirus infection status. A later analysis re-analyzed previously published TCR beta repertoires from roughly 630 donors and added high-resolution HLA genotyping to study TCR occurrence patterns. Rather than using new phenotypic data, the later analysis identified candidate immune exposures from TCR beta sequences and from how often those sequences occurred across donors. An earlier analysis of more than 450 of the donors used high-throughput TCR beta sequencing to judge whether each TCR beta V gene segment behaved as functional or pseudogenic. Donor age, sex, ethnicity and CMV serostatus were compiled alongside the repertoire data. A later genetic analysis used genome-wide SNP genotypes for about 55% of the 666 donors, treating that subset as a discovery cohort. All discovery cohort repertoires had been generated on a single sequencing platform. Both class I and class II loci were covered by HLA typing, at four-digit resolution. Typing coverage varied by locus: roughly 620-640 donors for A, B, C, DRB1 and DQB1; approximately 500 for DQA1; about 590 for DPA1; roughly 450 for DPB1. About five DR-DQ haplotypes were handled as single units for association and clustering, since linkage in the cohort was strong. Across around 400 genotyped donors of the cohort, an average of about 240,000 unique TCR beta nucleotide sequences per donor were sequenced, and roughly 17% of those sequences were non-productive.

The cohort comprised under 700 healthy bone marrow donors. Cohort members were all nominally healthy when sampled, although unrecorded immune exposures were likely present. The donor was CMV seronegative and was included in the group of 352 seronegative cohort members. Each donor provided a peripheral blood sample, and peripheral blood mononuclear cells were used for TCR beta sequencing. Genomic DNA extraction from the blood cell samples was performed with the Qiagen DNeasy Blood Extraction Kit. Findings and caveats that apply to the study as a whole: A further reported finding was that TCR beta sequences accurately predicted the HLA-A and HLA-B alleles for most subjects in the first cohort. Correlated functional status among segregating V segments might be attributable to linkage disequilibrium, but an unknown experimental factor could not be ruled out. In both the original and validation cohorts, the classifier was reported to diagnose cytomegalovirus status with high specificity and sensitivity. Most TCR sequences were seen in very few donors, while some public TCRs were found in many individuals. In a later analysis, several top co-occurrence clusters were reported to appear linked to parvovirus B19, influenza, CMV and Epstein-Barr virus. A later analysis found that TCR association rates varied across HLA loci, with DRB1 alleles showing the most associated TCRs and HLA-C alleles the fewest. In a later analysis, most CMV-associated TCR beta chains were found to appear HLA-restricted, with HLA associations seemingly driven largely by CMV exposure. This cohort had only TCR beta chains sequenced, and the lack of alpha or paired-chain data limited which features could be detected. In an earlier analysis of about 540 of the donors, most TCR beta V segments were observed in productive rearrangements about 90% or about 30% of the time, broadly matching IMGT annotations. Assigning TCR associations to individual alleles was difficult when HLA alleles, especially DR and DQ, strongly co-occurred. The study gave a list of about 150 TCR beta chains associated with cytomegalovirus. Because HLA typing was missing for some donors at each locus, association tests included only the typed subset. Roughly uniform sequencing depth across donors was assumed in presence/absence analyses, although this assumption may not hold. Some IMGT-functional V segments, including TRBV6-2 and TRBV6-3, could not be distinguished by the 87-base-pair reads and were therefore excluded. A later genetic analysis associated a missense DCLRE1C variant with V-gene and J-gene trimming of TCR beta chains, and an independent cohort replicated the association. Three of the identified cytomegalovirus-associated TCR beta chains were confirmed in vitro to be specific for cytomegalovirus antigens. Because counts were too low, 15 to 20 rarely observed V segments, including chromosome 9 orphons, were excluded from the earlier analysis of some 590 of the donors. In a later genetic analysis, fewer N-insertions in productive TCRs were reported among donors in an Asian-associated ancestry cluster than the roughly 700-donor mean. It was suggested by the authors that the approach could potentially be generalized to other disease states and immunological phenotypes. Specific HLA alleles were associated with 15,000 to 20,000 TCR beta sequences at a false discovery rate of 0.05 in a later analysis. In a later analysis, HLA-associated TCR beta chains were found to be more clonally expanded and to have lower generation probabilities than equally common non-associated chains. Immune exposure information for the cohort was limited to CMV serostatus. A cluster of highly shared sequence variants was judged likely to be a technical artifact of the sequencing pipeline.

The CDR3, from cysteine to phenylalanine, totals 18 residues. The retained sequence is limited to the CDR3, 54 bases, with the frame set at the first base. The germline V gene provides CDR1 LGHNA and CDR2 YNFKEQ. The library was obtained by the immunoSEQ multiplex PCR assay. For the multiplex PCR, a mixture combining 60 forward primers for TCR Vbeta segments and 13 reverse primers for TCR Jbeta segments was used. A multiplex PCR assay on genomic DNA amplified the CDR3 region of rearranged TCR beta genes. On the Illumina HiSeq System, the amplified TCR beta libraries were sequenced as 87-base-pair reads. Per the source publication's procedure: A later analysis tallied 80 million to 95 million unique TCR beta chains across the 666 repertoires, and 10 million to 11 million of those chains were shared by two or more donors. Raw reads were error-corrected and collapsed into unique sequences with a nearest-neighbor algorithm that merged closely related sequences to remove PCR and sequencing errors. Alignment of CDR3 sequences to IMGT reference sequences was used to assign V, D and J gene segments. Each retained sequence needed at least a six-nucleotide match to both a V gene segment and a J gene segment. A rearrangement counted as productive if the CDR3 had no stop codons and remained in frame with V and J, and every other rearrangement counted as non-productive. Following IMGT convention, CDR3 was defined as the stretch from the second conserved V-encoded cysteine to the conserved J-encoded phenylalanine. The earlier analysis of about 500 of the donors excluded sequences that lacked an unambiguous match to a single V gene segment. An earlier analysis of approximately 590 of the donors called V segments functional above 56.7% productive rearrangements and segregating when the between-donor standard deviation exceeded 5%. A statistical classification framework was developed to diagnose cytomegalovirus status using the catalog of TCR beta chain sequences. In a later analysis, TCR nucleotide sequences were compared against IMGT/GENE-DB human TR gene sequences so that V and J genes could be assigned. Using the TCRdist pipeline, a later analysis assigned CDR3 sequences along with most-parsimonious VDJ recombination scenarios. In a later analysis, each TCR beta chain was defined by its CDR3 amino acid sequence together with its V-gene family, and reads without a unique V-gene family were excluded. In a later analysis, some 600 highly shared, low-generation-probability nucleotide sequences were removed to address suspected cross-contamination and a sequencing artifact. In a later analysis, a clonal expansion index for each public chain was calculated from normalized within-repertoire ranks of inferred template counts. Generation probabilities in a later analysis came from a VDJ recombination model fitted to out-of-frame rearrangements, and those results were checked against IGoR. Hypergeometric tests were used in a later analysis to score TCR-TCR, TCR-HLA and TCR-CMV co-occurrence, with a repertoire-size bias correction applied to the TCR pairs. A later analysis estimated false discovery rates by permuting HLA or CMV assignments 20 times. A later analysis grouped co-occurring TCRs with DBSCAN, adding TCRdist sequence similarity when clustering within HLA-allele-positive subsets. Repertoires with fewer than 30,000 or more than 120,000 public chains were left out of co-occurrence clustering, as were several repertoires with anomalous nucleotide sharing. TCRdb holds this immuneACCESS table with in-frame rearrangements only. Some clones are missing; in checked studies, unresolved V genes explain under half, and the rest has no known cause. V, J and clone size derive from that table, while D and trimming were established from the DNA sequence. Present in this sample are some 120,000 clones, roughly 78% of which were seen just once. The ten largest make up approximately 5% of the sample.

Worth noting for this clone: The antigen it recognizes is unknown. Base qualities were left out, and no much larger clone turns up one base away.

The receptor chain draws on TRBV4-2 and TRBJ2-5; TRBD1 fits 7 bases in the junction. The J call may be faulty, since TRBJ2-7 better matches the DNA end. The sequencing input was PBMCs. The receptor was derived from a man aged 25 to 45 in good health and CMV-seronegative. The CDR3 amino acid sequence is: CASSQETPTGVWVYEQYF. The sequence in DNA is TGTGCCAGCAGCCAAGAGACCCCCACAGGGGTCTGGGTATACGAGCAGTACTTC.